This TCR beta chain came from a study of CD8+ T cells in alopecia areata. Overall study results and limits: Compared with normal scalp, lesional scalp had higher clonality and more expanded CD8+ clones. Scalp clonality and expanded CD8+ clones among the top 100 showed significant decreases with tofacitinib.

Remarks on this clone: Its specificity is unknown.

RNA extraction was followed by reverse transcription into cDNA, which acted as the sequencing template. Data came from immunoSEQ multiplex PCR; TCRdb stores just in-frame clones and leaves some out. The sample contains 110,000 to 150,000 clones, nearly 55% of which appear only once. The treatment: oral pan-JAK inhibitor, 5-10 mg twice daily. CD4+ and CD8+ T cells were sorted from PBMCs. This CDR3 has 13 amino acids. After removal of 6 bases from V and 5 bases from J, the junction contained 5 bases not matched to a gene. The V gene's germline CDR1 is SGHVS and CDR2 FQNEAQ. V is TRBV7-8 and J is TRBJ2-5, with 8 nucleotides matching TRBD2. The source of this sequence is a human donor with alopecia areata. The specimen was CD8+ T cells sorted from blood, collected at week 4, from a patient treated with tofacitinib. The CDR3 sequence is CASSFSGEETQYF. CDR3 nucleotide sequence: TGTGCCAGCAGTTTTAGCGGGGAGGAGACCCAGTACTTC.